Following are 18 T cell receptor beta chains from one sample sequenced in a study of blood T cell repertoires in COVID-19. Here immunoSEQ multiplex PCR was the method, and the copy in TCRdb shows in-frame clones only, minus some. The profile covers around 100,000 clones, with around four fifths appearing a single time and around a quarter taken by the ten largest. The sample taken for sequencing was peripheral blood. These receptors were collected from a man aged 55-75 years with acute or convalescent COVID-19.

The V call is TRBV5-4, the J call TRBJ2-2; 16 bases align to TRBD2. There are 18 residues in the CDR3. Germline loops: CDR1 SGHNT, CDR2 YYREEE (reference sequence). V shed 3 bases, J shed 6 bases, and the junction held 8 bases outside the gene matches. For the CDR3, the DNA is TGTGCCAGCAGCTCGGTACCGGGACTAGCGGGAGGGCCCGGGGAGCTGTTTTTT. The encoded protein is CASSSVPGLAGGPGELFF.

The V gene is TRBV12-5, the J gene TRBJ1-2; D possibly corresponds to TRBD1 (6 bases). The V end was cut by 1 base, the J end by 6 bases, with 18 bases between. The length of the CDR3 is 16 residues. Per the germline V gene, CDR1 is LGHNT and CDR2 is FRNRAP. The CDR3 loop reads CASGLARDILSDGYTF. Written as DNA, the CDR3 is TGTGCTAGTGGTTTGGCCCGGGACATCCTTAGCGATGGCTACACCTTC.

The J gene is TRBJ2-7, the V gene TRBV7-2, with 8 bases that match TRBD2. In germline, CDR1 is SGHTA, CDR2 FQGNSA. The CDR3 runs to 16 residues. V lost 1 base, J lost 4 bases, and 9 bases stayed unmatched. The CDR3 region has the DNA TGTGCCAGCAGCTTAGTAAGCGGGAGAAACGGGTACGAGCAGTACGTC. The encoded protein is CASSLVSGRNGYEQYV.

The J gene is TRBJ1-2, the V gene TRBV5-6; 8 bases fit TRBD1. The J segment lost 8 bases and the V segment lost 1 base, leaving 4 bases of the junction unmatched. The CDR3 loop spans 13 amino acids. Looked up from germline, CDR1 is SGHDT and CDR2 is YYEEEE. CDR3 region: CASSLWTGQGYTF. CDR3 coding DNA: TGTGCCAGCAGCTTGTGGACAGGGCAGGGCTACACCTTC.

This chain links TRBV19 with TRBJ2-2; the D gene is possibly TRBD2 (6 bases). The CDR3 contains 14 residues. Deletions cut 4 bases from V and 2 bases from J, with 8 bases between. CDR1 and CDR2 from the germline V gene are LNHDA and SQIVND (reference sequence). The CDR3 DNA reads TGTGCCAGTAGTAGCGGGGAAAACACCGGGGAGCTGTTTTTT. Residues: CASSSGENTGELFF.

This clone was seen just once. This chain uses TRBV7-2 with TRBJ1-1; TRBD1 aligns across 9 bases. The CDR3 is 14 residues long. Germline V CDR1 and CDR2: SGHTA, FQGNSA. V lost 5 bases, J lost 5 bases, and 6 bases stayed unmatched. The CDR3 sequence is CASSADRGRTEAFF. The CDR3 DNA follows: TGTGCCAGCAGCGCCGACAGGGGGAGGACTGAAGCTTTCTTT.

CDR3 amino acids: CASSSGLAGVEQYF. CDR3 sequence (DNA): TGTGCCAGCAGCTCGGGACTAGCGGGAGTCGAGCAGTACTTC. The chain carries TRBV11-3 and TRBJ2-5; TRBD2 matches 14 bases. Near its end, the DNA agrees better with TRBJ2-7, so the J call may be wrong. This CDR3 region has 14 residues. Per the germline V gene, CDR1 is SGHNT and CDR2 is YENEEA.

The V gene is TRBV7-6, the J gene TRBJ2-7; D may be TRBD2 (5 bases). Germline loops: CDR1 SGHVS, CDR2 FNYEAQ. Trimming left V 1 base short and J 0 bases short, with 7 bases between. The length of the CDR3 is 14 residues. The CDR3 loop is CASSLDGSSYEQYF. CDR3 DNA: TGTGCCAGCAGCTTAGATGGGAGCTCCTACGAGCAGTACTTC.

The V gene is TRBV10-2, the J gene TRBJ1-6, with D tentatively TRBD1 (6 bases). The V gene lost 4 bases and the J gene lost 8 bases, with 9 bases spanning the gap. The V gene's germline CDR1 is WSHSY and CDR2 SAAADI. The CDR3 length is 13 residues. In DNA form, the CDR3 reads TGCGCCAGCAGTGCACAGGGCGATTCACCCCTCCACTTT. Translating it yields CASSAQGDSPLHF.

The chain couples TRBV19 to TRBJ2-1; 13 bases match TRBD2. This CDR3 contains 15 residues. V lost 7 bases, J lost 6 bases, and 6 bases stayed unmatched. Looked up from germline, CDR1 is LNHDA and CDR2 is SQIVND (reference sequence). The CDR3 region is CASNRGLAGANEQFF. CDR3 sequence (DNA): TGTGCCAGTAACCGTGGACTAGCGGGAGCCAATGAGCAGTTCTTC.

The rearrangement links TRBV6-7 to TRBJ2-3; D call uncertain. TRBV6-7 is an open reading frame, and its role is uncertain. V lost 2 bases, J lost 5 bases, and 26 bases lay in between. The CDR3 consists of 19 residues. The CDR3 DNA follows: TGTGCCAGCAGTTACCCATACCGCCCCAGAACCTGTGCCCGAGATACGCAGTATTTT. This gives the protein CASSYPYRPRTCARDTQYF.

V and J are TRBV24-1 and TRBJ2-7; 14 positions match TRBD2. This CDR3 has 17 amino acids. Germline lookup yields CDR1 KGHDR and CDR2 SFDVKD. J gave up 2 bases and V 4 bases, and 6 bases lay outside the gene matches. CDR3 sequence: CATSEGTSGSYPYEQYF. The CDR3 DNA follows: TGTGCCACCAGTGAGGGGACTAGCGGGAGCTATCCCTACGAGCAGTACTTC.

The chain carries TRBV5-1 and TRBJ1-1; maybe TRBD1 (6 bases). Germline assignment: CDR1 SGHRS and CDR2 YFSETQ. This CDR3 is built from 14 residues. V was trimmed by 3 bases and J by 2 bases, leaving 11 bases between them. CDR3 in DNA: TGCGCCAGCAGCTCAACAGGGCTTAACACTGAAGCTTTCTTT. It yields the protein CASSSTGLNTEAFF.

The chain links TRBV2 to TRBJ1-6, with 9 bases that match TRBD1. Trimming removed 4 bases from V and 15 bases from J; junction bases left unmatched: 16. This CDR3 has 16 residues. CDR1 is SNHLY and CDR2 is FYNNEI in the germline V gene. As DNA, the CDR3 is TGTGCCAGCAGTGCTACCGGGACAGGGCCCCATAGGCTCCTCCACTTT. Encoded protein: CASSATGTGPHRLLHF. The complete variable domain, with remaining parts taken from reference TRBV2 and TRBJ1-6, reads EPEVTQTPSHQVTQMGQEVILRCVPISNHLYFYWYRQILGQKVEFLVSFYNNEISEKSEIFDDQFSVERPDGSNFTLKIRSTKLEDSAMYFCASSATGTGPHRLLHFGNGTRLTVT.

This clone occurred a few times. Other DNA variants within this sample encode the same CDR3. The genes are TRBV5-6 and TRBJ2-7, with D perhaps matching TRBD2 (5 bases). V was trimmed by 1 base and J by 6 bases, leaving 23 bases between them. From germline, CDR1 is SGHDT and CDR2 YYEEEE. The CDR3 sequence is 17 residues long. CDR3 loop: CASSLTRTVPGTIEQYV. The DNA of the CDR3 is TGTGCCAGCAGCTTGACCCGGACGGTCCCGGGAACTATCGAGCAGTACGTC.

This clone was counted a few times. This rearrangement joins TRBV15 to TRBJ2-1; D not resolved. CDR3 size: 15 residues. V was pared by 5 bases and J by 0 bases, with 11 bases between. Germline CDR1 LNHNV, CDR2 YYDKDF (reference sequence). In DNA, the CDR3 is TGTGCCACCAGCCTTGACTTAAGCTCCTACAATGAGCAGTTCTTC. Its translation is CATSLDLSSYNEQFF.

The chain carries TRBV28 and TRBJ2-7; the match to TRBD2 covers 10 bases. In germline, CDR1 is MDHEN, CDR2 SYDVKM. With V trimmed by 8 bases and J by 2 bases, 6 bases remained unmatched. The CDR3 totals 14 residues. CDR3 nucleotide sequence: TGTGCCAGCGAGGCTAGCGGGGGAACCTACGAGCAGTACTTC. It codes for CASEASGGTYEQYF.

The V gene is TRBV5-1, the J gene TRBJ2-2; 13 bases are a match to TRBD2. CDR1 is SGHRS, CDR2 YFSETQ, per germline. The CDR3 is made up of 17 amino acids. Unmatched junction bases numbered 1, after V lost 2 bases and J lost 0 bases. The CDR3 is CASSFGTSGTNTGELFF. The DNA for the CDR3 is TGCGCCAGCAGCTTTGGGACTAGCGGGACGAACACCGGGGAGCTGTTTTTT.